The 10 T cell receptor beta chains below were found in one sample sequenced in a study of control samples from healthy donors and cancer patients. Data came from immunoSEQ multiplex PCR; TCRdb stores just in-frame clones and leaves some out. The data show roughly 120,000 clones, over 90% seen once. Sample: blood. Source of these receptors: a man aged 25-45 years in good health.

This chain joins TRBV5-6 and TRBJ1-4; no clear D gene. The V and J ends lost 1 base and 0 bases respectively, with 7 bases between them. CDR1 SGHDT and CDR2 YYEEEE come from the germline V gene. The CDR3 spans 15 residues. The CDR3 here is CASSLIRATNEKLFF. DNA for the CDR3: TGTGCCAGCAGCTTGATCCGAGCAACTAATGAAAAACTGTTTTTT.

This chain connects TRBV19 to TRBJ2-5, with D possibly being TRBD2 (6 bases). The ends were cut back, 5 bases at V and 2 bases at J, with 18 bases in the middle. The germline V gene encodes CDR1 LNHDA and CDR2 SQIVND (reference sequence). The CDR3 length is 16 residues. The CDR3 is CASSALRMGGQETQYF. Written as DNA, the CDR3 is TGTGCCAGTAGTGCCCTAAGGATGGGGGGACAAGAGACCCAGTACTTC.

This sequence joins TRBV10-2 and TRBJ2-7, with D perhaps matching TRBD1 or TRBD2 (5 bases each). This CDR3 is 14 amino acids long. Germline V gives CDR1 WSHSY, CDR2 SAAADI. V lost 8 bases and J lost 2, with 16 bases in between. For the CDR3, the DNA is TGCGCCAGCCAGGTGGGGGTTCGAGCCTACGAGCAGTACTTC. As protein: CASQVGVRAYEQYF.

The gene calls are TRBV5-4 and TRBJ2-3; the D is unclear. This CDR3 is built from 14 residues. The germline V gene encodes CDR1 SGHNT and CDR2 YYREEE (reference sequence). The ends were cut back, 0 bases at V and 2 bases at J, with 7 bases in the middle. As DNA, the CDR3 is TGTGCCAGCAGCTTGGTACGCGACACAGATACGCAGTATTTT. It specifies CASSLVRDTDTQYF.

V gene TRBV6-5 combines with J gene TRBJ2-2; no clear D gene. From germline, CDR1 is MNHEY and CDR2 SVGAGI. The CDR3 runs to 14 residues. V was shortened by 0 bases and J by 4 bases, with 6 bases between the two germline ends. CDR3 in amino acids: CASSYSQATGELFF. The CDR3 nucleotides read TGTGCCAGCAGTTACTCCCAAGCCACCGGGGAGCTGTTTTTT.

The sample holds one count of this clone. The V and J genes are TRBV29-1 and TRBJ1-1; 8 bases are shared with TRBD1. This CDR3 comprises 13 residues. V lost 7 bases and J lost 0; bases outside the gene matches: 4. CDR1 SQVTM and CDR2 ANQGSEA come from the germline V gene. The CDR3 DNA sequence: TGCAGCGGATGGACAGGGTTGAACACTGAAGCTTTCTTT. Its translation is CSGWTGLNTEAFF.

The DNA of the CDR3 is TGTGCCAGCATATCGGGGGGGGAGATTGGCTACACCTTC. This encodes CASISGGEIGYTF. The V and J genes are TRBV2 and TRBJ1-2, with a weak D call TRBD1 (5 bases). V lost 7 bases, J lost 7 bases, and 16 bases lay in between. Germline lookup yields CDR1 SNHLY and CDR2 FYNNEI. The CDR3 is made up of 13 amino acids.

This chain joins TRBV6-6 and TRBJ2-7; 12 nucleotides align to TRBD2. This CDR3 has 16 amino acids. Germline V gives CDR1 MNHNY, CDR2 SVGAGI (reference sequence). Trimming removed 0 bases from V and 4 bases from J; junction bases left unmatched: 4. CDR3 DNA: TGTGCCAGCAGTTACTCGAGACTAGCGGGGGATTACGAGCAGTACGTC. Its protein product is CASSYSRLAGDYEQYV.

This rearrangement joins TRBV28 to TRBJ2-1, with D maybe TRBD2 (6 bases). CDR1 is MDHEN, CDR2 SYDVKM, per germline. The CDR3 loop spans 14 amino acids. Trimming left V 10 bases short and J 4 bases short, with 17 bases between. In DNA form, the CDR3 reads TGTGCCACCTTTCTGGAGGGCTCGTACAATGAGCAGTTCTTC. This gives the protein CATFLEGSYNEQFF. The full variable domain, rest sourced from reference TRBV28 and TRBJ2-1, is DVKVTQSSRYLVKRTGEKVFLECVQDMDHENMFWYRQDPGLGLRLIYFSYDVKMKEKGDIPEGYSVSREKKERFSLILESASTNQTSMYLCATFLEGSYNEQFFGPGTRLTVL.

V is TRBV6-4 and J is TRBJ2-2; possibly TRBD1 for D (6 bases). The V gene's germline CDR1 is MRHNA and CDR2 SNTAGT. With 4 bases removed from V and 4 bases from J, the gap between germline ends came to 10 bases. The length of the CDR3 is 14 residues. CDR3: CASSVGAGTGELFF. The CDR3 DNA sequence: TGTGCCAGCAGTGTGGGGGCTGGCACCGGGGAGCTGTTTTTT.